Following are 27 T cell receptor beta chains from one sample sequenced in a study of blood T cell repertoires in COVID-19. Profiled with immunoSEQ multiplex PCR; TCRdb holds only in-frame clones, not every one. The table shows hundreds of thousands of clones, with about 88% occurring only once. The specimen was PBMCs or T cells enriched from blood (not recorded which). The origin of the receptors is a woman between 18 and 29 years old who had been exposed to COVID-19.

The J gene is TRBJ2-1, the V gene TRBV7-2; 8 positions agree with TRBD2. V lost 5 bases and J lost 6; bases outside the gene matches: 9. CDR3 length: 15 residues. Germline-derived CDR1 and CDR2 are SGHTA and FQGNSA. The CDR3 DNA reads as TGTGCCAGCAGCGAGGGCCAGCGGGAGTTCAATGAGCAGTTCTTC. It codes for CASSEGQREFNEQFF.

This chain joins TRBV4-3 and TRBJ2-5, with 10 bases lining up with TRBD2. CDR3 length: 15 residues. V trimming: 0 bases; J trimming: 5 bases; junction bases outside the gene matches: 3. Germline CDR1 LGHNA, CDR2 YSLEER. The CDR3 is CASSQDLAGVETQYF. CDR3 nucleotides: TGCGCCAGCAGCCAAGATCTAGCGGGGGTGGAGACCCAGTACTTC.

The V call is TRBV27, the J call TRBJ1-5; D gene ambiguous. The CDR3 consists of 13 residues. V lost 3 bases to trimming and J lost 7 bases, with 10 bases between them. CDR1 MNHEY and CDR2 SMNVEV come from the germline V gene (reference sequence). The chain's CDR3 is CASSLTRFQPQHF. CDR3 sequence (DNA): TGTGCCAGCAGTTTGACGCGGTTCCAGCCCCAGCATTTT.

The chain carries TRBV19 and TRBJ2-7, with TRBD2 matching 8 bases. With V trimmed by 5 bases and J by 1 base, 16 bases remained unmatched. Germline assignment: CDR1 LNHDA and CDR2 SQIVND (reference sequence). The CDR3 extends over 18 amino acids. In DNA, the CDR3 is TGTGCCAGTAGTGACGGGACCTCGGATTCTAGCGGGTCCTACGAGCAGTACTTC. It encodes CASSDGTSDSSGSYEQYF.

CDR3 protein: CASSLGEAAALNSPLHF. Written as DNA, the CDR3 is TGTGCCAGCAGCTTGGGCGAGGCGGCAGCCCTAAATTCACCCCTCCACTTT. This chain uses TRBV5-5 with TRBJ1-6; no firm D call. Trimming pared 0 bases from V and 7 bases from J, leaving 17 bases between. Germline V gene sequence: CDR1 SGHKS, CDR2 YYEKEE (reference sequence). CDR3 length: 17 amino acids.

This sequence joins TRBV7-9 and TRBJ1-5, with D uncertain. V lost 2 bases to trimming and J lost 1 base, with 9 bases between them. In germline, CDR1 is SEHNR, CDR2 FQNEAQ (reference sequence). CDR3 length: 15 residues. The CDR3 DNA reads TGTGCCAGCAGCTTATCCTCTGAGAGCAATCAGCCCCAGCATTTT. It is translated as CASSLSSESNQPQHF.

V usage is TRBV28 and J usage is TRBJ1-1; TRBD1 is a possible D gene (5 bases). The CDR3 consists of 13 residues. Looked up from germline, CDR1 is MDHEN and CDR2 is SYDVKM. Trimming shortened V by 5 bases and J by 11 bases, and 18 bases separated the two germline ends. Here the CDR3 reads CASSPPGKLEAFF. CDR3 nucleotides: TGTGCCAGCAGTCCCCCAGGGAAACTCGAGGCTTTCTTT.

The V call is TRBV24-1, the J call TRBJ2-1, with a weak D call TRBD2 (5 bases). The CDR3 has 13 residues. V gave up 2 bases and J gave up 6 bases, with 7 bases separating them. The germline V gene encodes CDR1 KGHDR and CDR2 SFDVKD. CDR3 sequence: CATSDSSLNEQFF. The CDR3 DNA reads as TGTGCCACCAGTGATTCTAGCCTCAATGAGCAGTTCTTC.

The chain employs TRBV19 and TRBJ2-7; 7 bases are shared with TRBD1. Germline V CDR1 and CDR2: LNHDA, SQIVND (reference sequence). The V and J ends lost 4 bases and 7 bases, in that order; junction bases with no gene match: 13. The CDR3 runs to 15 residues. Written as DNA, the CDR3 is TGTGCCAGTAGTACCCCGGGACAGCCGACGGGGGAGCAGTACTTC. It encodes CASSTPGQPTGEQYF.

The V and J genes are TRBV19 and TRBJ2-5, with D maybe TRBD1 (6 bases). The CDR3 is 16 amino acids. V gave up 5 bases and J gave up 4 bases, with 20 bases separating them. The germline V gene encodes CDR1 LNHDA and CDR2 SQIVND (reference sequence). In DNA form, the CDR3 reads TGTGCCAGTAGTCCCCCCGTGAGGGGGAGTCGAGAGACCCAGTACTTC. Translating gives CASSPPVRGSRETQYF.

The V and J genes are TRBV4-2 and TRBJ2-3; TRBD2 matches at 9 bases. Germline V gene sequence: CDR1 LGHNA, CDR2 YNFKEQ. J gave up 2 bases and V 0 bases, and 6 bases lay outside the gene matches. The CDR3 is made up of 17 amino acids. CDR3 loop: CASSQDKASGITDTQYF. CDR3 in DNA: TGTGCCAGCAGCCAAGATAAGGCTAGCGGGATCACAGATACGCAGTATTTT.

V and J are TRBV7-6 and TRBJ2-7; D possibly corresponds to TRBD2 (5 bases). The V and J ends lost 5 bases and 0 bases respectively, with 17 bases between them. The CDR3 loop spans 16 amino acids. Germline CDR1 is SGHVS and CDR2 is FNYEAQ. The CDR3: CASSPTDFLSSYEQYF. The CDR3 coding sequence is TGTGCCAGCAGCCCAACGGACTTCCTTAGCTCCTACGAGCAGTACTTC. Full variable domain (outside the CDR3, taken from reference TRBV7-6 and TRBJ2-7): GAGVSQSPRYKVTKRGQDVALRCDPISGHVSLYWYRQALGQGPEFLTYFNYEAQQDKSGLPNDRFSAERPEGSISTLTIQRTEQRDSAMYRCASSPTDFLSSYEQYFGPGTRLTVT.

This clone was seen a handful of times. The chain couples TRBV5-6 to TRBJ2-2, with D maybe TRBD2 (6 bases). CDR1 is SGHDT and CDR2 is YYEEEE in the germline V gene. Trimming pared 2 bases from V and 4 bases from J, leaving 12 bases between. CDR3 length: 15 residues. The CDR3 sequence: CASSLGGAATGELFF. The CDR3 DNA is TGTGCCAGCAGCTTAGGAGGGGCAGCCACCGGGGAGCTGTTTTTT.

V usage is TRBV7-2 and J usage is TRBJ2-1; D gene ambiguous. CDR1 SGHTA and CDR2 FQGNSA come from the germline V gene. The ends were cut back, 4 bases at V and 0 bases at J, with 10 bases in the middle. The CDR3 has 15 residues. The CDR3 region is CASSYYTGSYNEQFF. The CDR3 region has the DNA TGTGCCAGCAGCTACTACACCGGCTCCTACAATGAGCAGTTCTTC.

This chain joins TRBV11-1 and TRBJ1-5; D remains unclear. The germline V gene has CDR1 SGHAT and CDR2 FQDESV (reference sequence). CDR3 length: 13 amino acids. Trimming pared 5 bases from V and 6 bases from J, leaving 11 bases between. The DNA of the CDR3 is TGTGCCAGCAGCGCCACACATGGTCAGCCCCAGCATTTT. It codes for CASSATHGQPQHF.

The chain joins TRBV9 to TRBJ2-5; tentatively, D is TRBD2 (5 bases). Trimming cost V 2 bases and J 1 base, with 12 bases left between them. The germline V gene has CDR1 SGDLS and CDR2 YYNGEE. CDR3 length: 15 amino acids. The CDR3 DNA sequence: TGTGCCAGCAGCGTTGGCATCAGCGGCCAAGAGACCCAGTACTTC. This codes for CASSVGISGQETQYF.

The rearrangement uses TRBV29-1 and TRBJ1-3, with D possibly TRBD1 on 5 matching bases. This CDR3 comprises 14 residues. The V gene lost 1 base and the J gene lost 1 base, with 8 bases spanning the gap. Germline assignment: CDR1 SQVTM and CDR2 ANQGSEA. DNA for the CDR3: TGCAGCGTTGAAGTCAGGGATTCTGGAAACACCATATATTTT. It yields the protein CSVEVRDSGNTIYF.

In DNA, the CDR3 is TGTGCCAGCACCCCCGGGGTGGATGCCATTCAGTACTTC. Translated, it gives CASTPGVDAIQYF. The V gene is TRBV18, the J gene TRBJ2-4; D might be TRBD2 (5 bases). The CDR3 length is 13 residues. Deletions cut 8 bases from V and 9 bases from J, with 17 bases between. Germline V gene lookup returns CDR1 KGHSH and CDR2 LQKENI.

This chain uses TRBV7-2 with TRBJ2-7, with D perhaps matching TRBD1 (5 bases). CDR3 size: 13 residues. Looked up from germline, CDR1 is SGHTA and CDR2 is FQGNSA. V was trimmed by 4 bases and J by 3 bases, leaving 10 bases between them. Here the CDR3 DNA reads TGTGCCAGCAGCTCCTCAGGGTACTACGAGCAGTACTTC. Its protein is CASSSSGYYEQYF.

CDR3 DNA sequence: TGTGCCAGCAGCCAGGTGGGACAGCAATCCTACGAGCAGTACTTC. This encodes CASSQVGQQSYEQYF. This rearrangement joins TRBV5-8 to TRBJ2-7, with TRBD1 identical over 7 bases. The trim removed 4 bases at V and 1 base at J, leaving 8 bases unmatched. Germline V CDR1 and CDR2: SGHTS, YDEGEE. CDR3 length: 15 residues. Using reference TRBV5-8 and TRBJ2-7 for the parts outside the CDR3, the full variable domain is EAGVTQSPTHLIKTRGQQATLRCSPISGHTSVYWYQQALGLGLQFLLWYDEGEERNRGNFPPRFSGRQFPNYSSELNVNALELEDSALYLCASSQVGQQSYEQYFGPGTRLTVT.

This clone turned up a few times. The V call is TRBV5-1, the J call TRBJ2-7; TRBD2 matches at 9 bases. CDR3 length: 13 residues. With 4 bases clipped from V and 7 bases from J, the junction kept 6 bases outside the gene matches. Germline V lookup: CDR1 SGHRS, CDR2 YFSETQ. CDR3 residues: CASSHGTSREQYF. In DNA, the CDR3 is TGCGCCAGCAGCCACGGGACTAGCCGGGAGCAGTACTTC.

The CDR3 region is CAWTGGLGEAFF. CDR3 sequence (DNA): TGTGCCTGGACGGGGGGTTTGGGTGAAGCTTTCTTT. V usage is TRBV30 and J usage is TRBJ1-1; tentatively, D is TRBD1 (5 bases). V shed 4 bases and J shed 7 bases, with 13 bases lying between them. Germline lookup yields CDR1 GTSNPN and CDR2 SVGIG (reference sequence). The CDR3 is 12 residues long.

This clone has just one count. The CDR3 region is CASSLDGGPYEQYF. The CDR3 DNA follows: TGCGCCAGCAGCTTGGATGGTGGGCCCTACGAGCAGTACTTC. The chain combines TRBV5-1 with TRBJ2-7; D unclear. The V gene's germline CDR1 is SGHRS and CDR2 YFSETQ. There are 14 residues in the CDR3. The germline V and J ends were trimmed by 0 bases and 2 bases, with 9 bases remaining between them. Full variable domain (remainder filled in from reference TRBV5-1 and TRBJ2-7): KAGVTQTPRYLIKTRGQQVTLSCSPISGHRSVSWYQQTPGQGLQFLFEYFSETQRNKGNFPGRFSGRQFSNSRSEMNVSTLELGDSALYLCASSLDGGPYEQYFGPGTRLTVT.

The chain combines TRBV28 with TRBJ2-5; the D gene is possibly TRBD1 (6 bases). The V end was cut by 6 bases, the J end by 1 base, with 15 bases between. The V gene's germline CDR1 is MDHEN and CDR2 SYDVKM. The CDR3 consists of 15 residues. CDR3 nucleotide sequence: TGTGCCAGCAGCCCCCAGGGGCCCCGCCAAGAGACCCAGTACTTC. This sequence encodes CASSPQGPRQETQYF.

V is TRBV6-2 or TRBV6-3 and J is TRBJ1-3, with D unresolved. The V gene's germline CDR1 is MNHEY and CDR2 SVGEGT. CDR3 length equals 15 residues. The germline V and J ends were trimmed by 6 bases and 4 bases, with 16 bases remaining between them. CDR3 amino acids: CASSTHEGRGNTIYF. The CDR3 DNA follows: TGTGCCAGCAGCACGCACGAGGGCCGCGGAAACACCATATATTTT.

V usage is TRBV18 and J usage is TRBJ1-3; D possibly corresponds to TRBD1 (6 bases). Between the trimmed V and J ends, which lost 8 bases and 4 bases, there was a span of 18 bases. The CDR3 runs 15 residues. Germline lookup yields CDR1 KGHSH and CDR2 LQKENI. CDR3 nucleotide sequence: TGTGCCAGCCCAATACAGGGTCTAAGAGGAAACACCATATATTTT. As protein: CASPIQGLRGNTIYF.

The rearrangement links TRBV5-1 to TRBJ2-2, with TRBD2 identical over 10 bases. The germline V gene encodes CDR1 SGHRS and CDR2 YFSETQ. This CDR3 has 15 amino acids. V was clipped by 5 bases and J by 6 bases; unmatched bases: 7. The CDR3 loop reads CASRGELAGSGELFF. DNA for the CDR3: TGCGCCAGCAGAGGTGAACTAGCGGGATCCGGGGAGCTGTTTTTT.